The table lists the clone carrying this TCR beta chain with many counts. V was shortened by 2 bases and J by 7 bases, with 14 bases between the two germline ends. Germline V gene data show CDR1 as MNHEY and CDR2 as SVGEGT. There are 14 residues in the CDR3. TCRdb itself ran the RT-PCR reads through MiXCR, one entry per CDR3 protein. In the table there are about 700,000 distinct CDR3 sequences, around 14% of which are singletons. This chain links TRBV6-2 or TRBV6-3 with TRBJ1-1; weak D call: TRBD1 (5 bases). The sample was memory CD4+ T cells from blood. This receptor was obtained from a female donor in good health, serving as a healthy control. The CDR3 region is CASSYRDGGNEAFF. The CDR3 DNA sequence: TGTGCCAGCAGTTACCGAGACGGGGGGAATGAAGCTTTCTTT.